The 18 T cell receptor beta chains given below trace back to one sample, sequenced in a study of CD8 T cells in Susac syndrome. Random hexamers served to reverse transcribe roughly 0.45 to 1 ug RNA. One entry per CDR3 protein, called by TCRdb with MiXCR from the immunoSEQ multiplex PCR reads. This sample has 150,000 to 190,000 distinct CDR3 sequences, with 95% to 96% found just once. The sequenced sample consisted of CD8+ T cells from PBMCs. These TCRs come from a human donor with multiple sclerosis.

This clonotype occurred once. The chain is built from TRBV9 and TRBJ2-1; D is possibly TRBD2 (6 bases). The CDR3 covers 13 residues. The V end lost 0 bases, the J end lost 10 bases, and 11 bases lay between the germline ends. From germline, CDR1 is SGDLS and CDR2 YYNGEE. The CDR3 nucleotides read TGTGCCAGCAGCGTAGACTCGGGAGACGAGCAGTTCTTC. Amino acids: CASSVDSGDEQFF.

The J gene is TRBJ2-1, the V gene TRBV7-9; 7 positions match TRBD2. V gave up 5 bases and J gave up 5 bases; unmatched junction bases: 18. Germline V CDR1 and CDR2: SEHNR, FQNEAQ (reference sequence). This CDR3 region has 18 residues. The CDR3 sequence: CASSTLSRASGNHNEQFF. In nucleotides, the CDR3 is TGTGCCAGCAGCACCCTCAGCCGCGCTAGCGGCAACCACAATGAGCAGTTCTTC.

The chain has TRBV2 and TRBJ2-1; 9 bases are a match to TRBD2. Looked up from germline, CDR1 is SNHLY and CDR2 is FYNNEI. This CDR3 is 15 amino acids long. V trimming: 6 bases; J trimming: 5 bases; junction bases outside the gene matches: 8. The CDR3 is CASRFGSGGDNEQFF. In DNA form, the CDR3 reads TGTGCCAGCAGATTCGGTAGCGGGGGCGACAATGAGCAGTTCTTC.

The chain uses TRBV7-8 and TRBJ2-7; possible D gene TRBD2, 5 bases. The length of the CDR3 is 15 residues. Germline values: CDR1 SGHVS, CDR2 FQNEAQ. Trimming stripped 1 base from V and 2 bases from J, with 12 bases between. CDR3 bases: TGTGCCAGCAGCTTAGGCCCGGGGAGCACCTACGAGCAGTACGTC. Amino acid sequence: CASSLGPGSTYEQYV.

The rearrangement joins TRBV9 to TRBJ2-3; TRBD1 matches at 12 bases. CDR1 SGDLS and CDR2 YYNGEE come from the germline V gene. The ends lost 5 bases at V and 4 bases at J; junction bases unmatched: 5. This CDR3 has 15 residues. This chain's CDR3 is CASSSGQGAADTQYF. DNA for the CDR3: TGTGCCAGCAGTTCGGGACAGGGGGCTGCAGATACGCAGTATTTT.

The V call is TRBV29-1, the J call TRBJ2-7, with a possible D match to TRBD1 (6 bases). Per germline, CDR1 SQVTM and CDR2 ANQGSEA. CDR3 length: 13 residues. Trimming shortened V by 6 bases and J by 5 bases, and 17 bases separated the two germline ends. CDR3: CSVAGTQRHEQYF. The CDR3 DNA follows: TGCAGCGTAGCCGGGACACAGCGGCACGAGCAGTACTTC.

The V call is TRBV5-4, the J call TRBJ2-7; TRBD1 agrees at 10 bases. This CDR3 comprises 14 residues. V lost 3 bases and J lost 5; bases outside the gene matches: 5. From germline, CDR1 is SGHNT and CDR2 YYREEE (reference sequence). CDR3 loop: CASSSRDRGHEQYF. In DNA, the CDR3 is TGTGCCAGCAGCTCCCGGGACAGGGGCCACGAGCAGTACTTC.

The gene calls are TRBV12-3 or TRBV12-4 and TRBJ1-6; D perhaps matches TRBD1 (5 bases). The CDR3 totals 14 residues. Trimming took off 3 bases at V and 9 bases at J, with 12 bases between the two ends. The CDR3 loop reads CASSLGGRGSPLHF. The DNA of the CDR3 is TGTGCCAGCAGTTTGGGGGGTAGGGGTTCACCCCTCCACTTT.

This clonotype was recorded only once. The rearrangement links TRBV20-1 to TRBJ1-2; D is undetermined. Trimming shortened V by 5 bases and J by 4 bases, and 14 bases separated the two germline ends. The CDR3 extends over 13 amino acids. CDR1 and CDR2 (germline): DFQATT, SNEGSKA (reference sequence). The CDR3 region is CSAPRMSGYGYTF. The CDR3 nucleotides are TGCAGTGCTCCTCGGATGAGCGGCTATGGCTACACCTTC.

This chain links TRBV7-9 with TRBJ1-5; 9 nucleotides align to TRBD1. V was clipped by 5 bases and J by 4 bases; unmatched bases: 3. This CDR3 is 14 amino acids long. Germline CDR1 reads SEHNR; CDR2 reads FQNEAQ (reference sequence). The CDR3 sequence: CASSEGQGNQPQHF. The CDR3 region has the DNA TGTGCCAGCAGCGAGGGACAGGGAAATCAGCCCCAGCATTTT.

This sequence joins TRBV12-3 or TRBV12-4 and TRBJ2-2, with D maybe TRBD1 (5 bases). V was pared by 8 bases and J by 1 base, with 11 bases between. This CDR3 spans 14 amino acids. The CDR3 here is CASVGQGNTGELFF. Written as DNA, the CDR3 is TGTGCCAGCGTCGGGCAGGGGAACACCGGGGAGCTGTTTTTT.

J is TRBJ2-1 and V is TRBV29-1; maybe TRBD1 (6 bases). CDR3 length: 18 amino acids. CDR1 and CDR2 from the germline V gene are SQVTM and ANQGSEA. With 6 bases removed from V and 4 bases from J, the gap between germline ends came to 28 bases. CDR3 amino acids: CSVSDYSTGKMVYNEQFF. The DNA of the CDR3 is TGCAGCGTGTCCGACTATTCTACAGGGAAAATGGTTTACAATGAGCAGTTCTTC.

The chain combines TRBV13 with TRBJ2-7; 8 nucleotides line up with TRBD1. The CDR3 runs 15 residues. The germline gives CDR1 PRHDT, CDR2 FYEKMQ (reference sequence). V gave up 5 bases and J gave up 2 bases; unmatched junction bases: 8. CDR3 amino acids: CASSPDRGKAYEQYF. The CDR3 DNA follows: TGTGCCAGCAGCCCTGACAGGGGAAAAGCCTACGAGCAGTACTTC.

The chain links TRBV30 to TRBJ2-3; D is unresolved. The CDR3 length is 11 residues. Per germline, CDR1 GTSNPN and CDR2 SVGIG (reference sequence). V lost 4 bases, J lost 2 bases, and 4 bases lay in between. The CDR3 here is CAWTDTDTQYF. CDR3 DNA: TGTGCCTGGACAGACACAGATACGCAGTATTTT.

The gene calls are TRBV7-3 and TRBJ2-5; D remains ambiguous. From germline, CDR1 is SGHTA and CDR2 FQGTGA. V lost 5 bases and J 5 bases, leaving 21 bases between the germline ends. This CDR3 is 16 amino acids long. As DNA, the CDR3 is TGTGCCAGCAGCACTACGAGCGAAGGCCCCTGGGAGACCCAGTACTTC. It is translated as CASSTTSEGPWETQYF.

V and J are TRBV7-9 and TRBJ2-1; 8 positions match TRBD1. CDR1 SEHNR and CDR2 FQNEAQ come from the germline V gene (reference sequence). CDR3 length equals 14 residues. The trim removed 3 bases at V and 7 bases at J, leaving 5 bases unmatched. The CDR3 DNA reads TGTGCCAGCAGCTTCCTGACAGGGGTAAATGAGCAGTTCTTC. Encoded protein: CASSFLTGVNEQFF.

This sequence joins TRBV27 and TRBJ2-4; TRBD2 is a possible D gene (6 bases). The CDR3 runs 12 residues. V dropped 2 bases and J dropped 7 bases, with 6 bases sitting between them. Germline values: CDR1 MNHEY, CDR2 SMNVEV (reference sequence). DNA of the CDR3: TGTGCCAGCAGTTTAGCGGGGAACATTCAGTACTTC. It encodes CASSLAGNIQYF.

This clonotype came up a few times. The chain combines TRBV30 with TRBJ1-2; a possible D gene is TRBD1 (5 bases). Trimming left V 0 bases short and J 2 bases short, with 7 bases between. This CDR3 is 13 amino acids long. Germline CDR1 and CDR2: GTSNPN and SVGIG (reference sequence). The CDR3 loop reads CAWSVGANYGYTF. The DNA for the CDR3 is TGTGCCTGGAGTGTCGGGGCCAACTATGGCTACACCTTC.